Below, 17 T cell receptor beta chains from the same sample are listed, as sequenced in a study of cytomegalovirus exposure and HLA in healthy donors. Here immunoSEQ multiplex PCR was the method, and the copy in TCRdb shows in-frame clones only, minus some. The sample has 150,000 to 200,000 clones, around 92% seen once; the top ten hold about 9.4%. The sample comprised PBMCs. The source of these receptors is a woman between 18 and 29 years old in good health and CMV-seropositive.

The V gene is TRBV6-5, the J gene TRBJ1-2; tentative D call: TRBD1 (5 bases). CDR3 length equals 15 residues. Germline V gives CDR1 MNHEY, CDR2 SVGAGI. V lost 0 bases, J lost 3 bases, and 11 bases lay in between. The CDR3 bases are TGTGCCAGCAGTTACTCCCCGGGCAGGGACTATGGCTACACCTTC. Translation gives CASSYSPGRDYGYTF.

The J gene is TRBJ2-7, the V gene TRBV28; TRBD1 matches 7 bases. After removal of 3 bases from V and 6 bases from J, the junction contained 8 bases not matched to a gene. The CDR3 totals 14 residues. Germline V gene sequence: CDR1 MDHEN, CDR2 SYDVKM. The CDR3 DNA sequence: TGTGCCAGCAGTTTGGTACAGGGGAAAGGCGAGCAGTACTTC. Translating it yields CASSLVQGKGEQYF.

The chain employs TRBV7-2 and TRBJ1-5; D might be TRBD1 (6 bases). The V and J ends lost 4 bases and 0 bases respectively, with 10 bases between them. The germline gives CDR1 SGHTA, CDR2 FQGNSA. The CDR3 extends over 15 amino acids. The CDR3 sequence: CASSSRDISNQPQHF. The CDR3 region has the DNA TGTGCCAGCAGCTCTCGGGACATTAGCAATCAGCCCCAGCATTTT.

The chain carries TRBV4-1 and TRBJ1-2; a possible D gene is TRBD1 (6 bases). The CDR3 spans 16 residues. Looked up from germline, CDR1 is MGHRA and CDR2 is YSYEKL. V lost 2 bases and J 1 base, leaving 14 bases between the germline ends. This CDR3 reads CASSQPGQKNNYGYTF. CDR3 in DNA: TGCGCCAGCAGCCAACCTGGACAGAAGAATAACTATGGCTACACCTTC.

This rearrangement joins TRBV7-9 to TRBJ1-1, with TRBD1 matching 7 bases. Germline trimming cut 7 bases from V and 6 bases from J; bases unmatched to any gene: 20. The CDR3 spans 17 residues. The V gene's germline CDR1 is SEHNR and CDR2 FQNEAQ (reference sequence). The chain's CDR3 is CASTNIGFQGDRAEAFF. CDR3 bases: TGTGCCAGCACCAATATAGGCTTTCAGGGGGATAGGGCTGAAGCTTTCTTT.

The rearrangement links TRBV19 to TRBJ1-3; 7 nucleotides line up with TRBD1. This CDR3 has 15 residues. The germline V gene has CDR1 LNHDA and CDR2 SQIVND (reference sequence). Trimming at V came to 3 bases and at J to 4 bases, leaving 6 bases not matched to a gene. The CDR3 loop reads CASSIGQVQGNTIYF. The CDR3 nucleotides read TGTGCCAGTAGTATCGGACAGGTCCAAGGAAACACCATATATTTT.

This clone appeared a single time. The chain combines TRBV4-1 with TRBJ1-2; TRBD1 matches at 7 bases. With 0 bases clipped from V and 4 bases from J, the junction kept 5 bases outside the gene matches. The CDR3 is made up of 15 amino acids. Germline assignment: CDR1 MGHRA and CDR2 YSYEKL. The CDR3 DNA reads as TGCGCCAGCAGCCAAGAGGGTGGGACAGCCTATGGCTACACCTTC. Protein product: CASSQEGGTAYGYTF.

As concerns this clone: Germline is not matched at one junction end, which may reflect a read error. The CDR3 region has the DNA TGTGCTAGCAGCTTAGGGCGGACCTACGAGCAGTACTTC. Protein sequence: CASSLGRTYEQYF. The chain combines TRBV7-7 with TRBJ2-7; no clear D gene. The germline V gene encodes CDR1 SSHAT and CDR2 FNYEAQ (reference sequence). The CDR3 contains 13 residues.

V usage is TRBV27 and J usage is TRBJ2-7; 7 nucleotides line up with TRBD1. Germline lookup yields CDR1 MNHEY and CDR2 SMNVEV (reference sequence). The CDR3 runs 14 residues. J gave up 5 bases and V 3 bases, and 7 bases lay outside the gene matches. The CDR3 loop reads CASSFLQGNNEQYF. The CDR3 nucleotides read TGTGCCAGCAGTTTCCTACAGGGGAACAACGAGCAGTACTTC.

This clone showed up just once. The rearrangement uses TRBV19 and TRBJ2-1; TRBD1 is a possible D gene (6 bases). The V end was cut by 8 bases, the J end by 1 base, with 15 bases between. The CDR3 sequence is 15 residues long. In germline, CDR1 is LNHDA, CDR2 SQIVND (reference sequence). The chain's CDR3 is CASQRHRASYNEQFF. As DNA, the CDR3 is TGTGCCAGTCAGAGGCACAGGGCGTCCTACAATGAGCAGTTCTTC.

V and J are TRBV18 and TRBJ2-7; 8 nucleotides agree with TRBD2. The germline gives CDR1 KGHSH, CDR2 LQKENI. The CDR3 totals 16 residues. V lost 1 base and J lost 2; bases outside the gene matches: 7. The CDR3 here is CASSPQLTSGTYEQYF. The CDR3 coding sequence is TGTGCCAGCTCACCACAACTCACTAGCGGAACCTACGAGCAGTACTTC.

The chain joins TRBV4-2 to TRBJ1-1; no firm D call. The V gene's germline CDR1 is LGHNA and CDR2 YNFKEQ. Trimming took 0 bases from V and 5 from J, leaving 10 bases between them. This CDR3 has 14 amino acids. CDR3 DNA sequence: TGTGCCAGCAGCCAAGAGAAAGAACGGACTGAAGCTTTCTTT. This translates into CASSQEKERTEAFF.

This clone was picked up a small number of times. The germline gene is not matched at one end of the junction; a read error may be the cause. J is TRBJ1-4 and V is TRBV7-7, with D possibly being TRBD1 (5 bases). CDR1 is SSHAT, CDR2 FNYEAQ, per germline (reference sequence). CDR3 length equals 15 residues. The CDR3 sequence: CASSPIDGRGEKLFF. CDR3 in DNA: TGTGCTAGCAGCCCTATCGACGGACGGGGGGAAAAACTGTTTTTT. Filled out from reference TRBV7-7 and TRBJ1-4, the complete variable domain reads GAGVSQSPRYKVTKRGQDVTLRCDPISSHATLYWYQQALGQGPEFLTYFNYEAQPDKSGLPSDRFSAERPEGSISTLTIQRTEQRDSAMYRCASSPIDGRGEKLFFGSGTQLSVL.

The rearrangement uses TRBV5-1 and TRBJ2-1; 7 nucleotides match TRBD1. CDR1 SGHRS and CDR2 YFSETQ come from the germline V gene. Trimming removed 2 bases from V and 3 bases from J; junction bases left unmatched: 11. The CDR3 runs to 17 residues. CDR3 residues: CASSFSRGLTFYNEQFF. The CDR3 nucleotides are TGCGCCAGCAGCTTCTCTAGGGGGCTTACCTTCTACAATGAGCAGTTCTTC.

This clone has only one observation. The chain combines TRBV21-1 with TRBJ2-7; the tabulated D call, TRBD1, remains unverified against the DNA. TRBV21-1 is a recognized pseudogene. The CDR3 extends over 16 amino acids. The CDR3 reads CASSKARAGTHYEQYF. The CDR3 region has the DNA TGTGCCAGCAGCAAAGCCCGAGCCGGGACACACTACGAGCAGTACTTC.

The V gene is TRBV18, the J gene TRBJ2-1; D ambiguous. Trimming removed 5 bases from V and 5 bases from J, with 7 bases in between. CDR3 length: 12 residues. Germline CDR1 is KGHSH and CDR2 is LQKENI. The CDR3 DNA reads TGTGCCAGCTCAGTCGCAGACAATGAGCAGTTCTTC. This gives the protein CASSVADNEQFF. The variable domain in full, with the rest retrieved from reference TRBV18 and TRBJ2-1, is NAGVMQNPRHLVRRRGQEARLRCSPMKGHSHVYWYRQLPEEGLKFMVYLQKENIIDESGMPKERFSAEFPKEGPSILRIQQVVRGDSAAYFCASSVADNEQFFGPGTRLTVL.

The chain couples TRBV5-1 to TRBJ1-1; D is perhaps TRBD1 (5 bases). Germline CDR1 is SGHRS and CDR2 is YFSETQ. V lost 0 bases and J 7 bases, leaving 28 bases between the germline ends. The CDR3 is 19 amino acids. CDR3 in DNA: TGCGCCAGCAGCTTGGGACTCCCCTGGACCGGGCCGGTGGGGGGTGAAGCTTTCTTT. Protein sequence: CASSLGLPWTGPVGGEAFF.